Listed below are T cell receptor beta chains from one sample, sequenced in a study of blood T cell repertoires in COVID-19. TCRdb keeps only in-frame clones here, not all; method: immunoSEQ multiplex PCR. The sample holds about 180,000 clones, just over 85% seen once. Sequenced: PBMCs or T cells enriched from blood (not recorded which). These receptors came from a woman between 18 and 30 years old who had recovered from COVID-19. Both conserved end residues are part of each CDR3. Fields, in order: D gene, J gene, V gene, clone size, CDR3 protein, CDR3 DNA. The D gene is left open where the match is weak. Where a row states a size, it is once, few, many or the class of an expanded clone; other rows omit it.

>TRBD2|TRBJ2-7|TRBV5-1|NA
CASSLEGGLAGGMTYEQYF
TGCGCCAGCAGCTTGGAAGGGGGACTAGCGGGAGGGATGACCTACGAGCAGTACTTC
>TRBD1|TRBJ1-6|TRBV6-6|NA
CASSYRGQADSPLHF
TGTGCCAGCAGTTACCGGGGACAGGCGGATTCACCCCTCCACTTT
>TRBD1|TRBJ1-6|TRBV5-4|NA
CASSLSWGDRANSPLHF
TGTGCCAGCAGCTTGTCATGGGGGGACAGGGCCAATTCACCCCTCCACTTT
>NA|TRBJ1-6|TRBV21-1|NA
CASSSRVHQSPLHF
TGTGCCAGCAGCAGCAGGGTCCATCAATCACCCCTCCACTTT
>NA|TRBJ1-1|TRBV25-1|NA
CASKTPGLGGVSEAFF
TGTGCCAGCAAAACCCCTGGCCTGGGAGGGGTTTCGGAAGCTTTCTTT
>TRBD1|TRBJ1-5|TRBV10-3|NA
CAISRTGDSNQPQHF
TGTGCCATCAGTCGGACAGGGGATAGCAATCAGCCCCAGCATTTT
>NA|TRBJ1-3|TRBV5-6|NA
CASRKGNSGNTIYF
TGTGCCAGCAGGAAGGGGAACTCTGGAAACACCATATATTTT
>NA|TRBJ1-2|TRBV19|NA
CASSMSYLTNRDGYTF
TGTGCCAGTAGTATGTCGTACCTTACAAACAGGGATGGCTACACCTTC
>TRBD2|TRBJ2-3|TRBV28|NA
CASSLWGLAGGSSTDTQYF
TGTGCCAGCAGTTTATGGGGACTAGCGGGGGGCTCTAGCACAGATACGCAGTATTTT
>TRBD1|TRBJ1-4|TRBV24-1|NA
CATRGDRGSEKLFF
TGTGCCACCAGGGGGGACAGGGGAAGCGAAAAACTGTTTTTT
>NA|TRBJ1-2|TRBV28|NA
CATSRGGGYGYTF
TGTGCCACCAGTCGCGGGGGGGGATATGGCTACACCTTC
>NA|TRBJ1-1|TRBV2|NA
CASLGTGGTEAFF
TGTGCCAGCCTAGGAACCGGGGGCACTGAAGCTTTCTTT
>NA|TRBJ2-5|TRBV7-2|once
CASAGTAGMAQYF
TGTGCCAGCGCCGGGACTGCCGGTATGGCCCAGTACTTC
>NA|TRBJ2-1|TRBV7-2|NA
CASSLTDNSYNEQFF
TGTGCCAGCAGCCTGACAGATAACTCCTACAATGAGCAGTTCTTC
>NA|TRBJ1-5|TRBV6-4|few
CASSYGVLGQPQHF
TGTGCCAGCAGCTACGGGGTATTGGGGCAGCCCCAGCATTTT
>NA|TRBJ2-7|TRBV2|NA
CASSNGISIGVKYF
TGTGCCAGCAGTAACGGGATATCGATAGGCGTGAAGTACTTC
>NA|TRBJ2-1|TRBV25-1|NA
CASISPSYNEQFF
TGTGCCAGCATTAGTCCGTCCTACAATGAGCAGTTCTTC
>TRBD2|TRBJ2-1|TRBV5-1|NA
CASSGGTSGNTLFNEQFF
TGCGCCAGCAGCGGAGGGACTAGCGGAAACACCCTCTTCAATGAGCAGTTCTTC
>TRBD1|TRBJ1-1|TRBV10-3|NA
CAIGTGLGNTEAFF
TGTGCCATTGGGACAGGTCTAGGGAACACTGAAGCTTTCTTT
>TRBD2|TRBJ2-3|TRBV2|NA
CASLRTSGGITDTQYF
TGTGCCAGCTTGAGGACTAGCGGGGGAATCACAGATACGCAGTATTTT
>NA|TRBJ2-1|TRBV20-1|NA
CSASYLTSYNEQFF
TGCAGTGCTAGTTACCTTACTTCCTACAATGAGCAGTTCTTC
>NA|TRBJ1-5|TRBV3-1/TRBV3-2|NA
CASSPRGNQPQHF
TGTGCCAGCAGCCCACGGGGCAATCAGCCCCAGCATTTT